Shown below are 27 T cell receptor beta chains from a single sample sequenced in a study of cytomegalovirus exposure and HLA in healthy donors. PCR was performed using 60 Vbeta and 13 Jbeta primers. TCRdb keeps only in-frame clones here, not all; method: immunoSEQ multiplex PCR. The top ten hold under 3.5% of the sample, which has fewer than 150,000 clones, about four fifths seen once. Sequenced: PBMCs. These TCRs come from a young man in good health and CMV-seronegative.

CDR3 region: CASHRGIPYNEQFF. CDR3 DNA sequence: TGTGCCAGCCACAGGGGGATCCCCTACAATGAGCAGTTCTTC. The rearrangement links TRBV6-5 to TRBJ2-1, with 8 bases aligning to TRBD1. The CDR3 is 14 amino acids. J gave up 2 bases and V 8 bases, and 5 bases lay outside the gene matches. The germline V gene encodes CDR1 MNHEY and CDR2 SVGAGI.

This chain connects TRBV25-1 to TRBJ2-5; 9 nucleotides align to TRBD1. The germline V gene has CDR1 MGHDK and CDR2 SYGVNS. V was pared by 4 bases and J by 4 bases, with 1 base of the junction left unmatched. The CDR3 sequence is 13 residues long. CDR3 region: CASSVQGAETQYF. CDR3 nucleotides: TGTGCCAGCAGTGTACAGGGGGCAGAGACCCAGTACTTC.

This sequence joins TRBV6-6 and TRBJ1-1; TRBD1 agrees at 11 bases. CDR1 is MNHNY, CDR2 SVGAGI, per germline (reference sequence). The CDR3 contains 15 residues. J gave up 7 bases and V 6 bases, and 10 bases lay outside the gene matches. The DNA for the CDR3 is TGTGCCAGCAGACGAAGGACAGGGGGCGGCGATGAAGCTTTCTTT. Protein: CASRRRTGGGDEAFF.

The chain links TRBV29-1 to TRBJ2-5, with 12 bases matching TRBD2. The J call is doubtful: the DNA matches TRBJ2-7 better. Germline CDR1 and CDR2: SQVTM and ANQGSEA. The CDR3 consists of 13 residues. CDR3 in DNA: TGCAGCGTAGGACTAGCGGGGCTCTACGAGCAGTACTTC. Translated: CSVGLAGLYEQYF.

The J gene is TRBJ1-5, the V gene TRBV27; 7 bases align to TRBD1. V was pared by 5 bases and J by 6 bases, with 4 bases of the junction left unmatched. The CDR3 spans 13 residues. From germline, CDR1 is MNHEY and CDR2 SMNVEV (reference sequence). CDR3 residues: CASSTAGGQPQHF. The CDR3 coding sequence is TGTGCCAGCAGTACAGCAGGGGGTCAGCCCCAGCATTTT.

The chain recombines TRBV7-2 with TRBJ2-1; TRBD2 matches 12 bases. This CDR3 spans 17 amino acids. J lost 10 bases, V lost 0 bases, and 10 bases had no gene match. Germline-derived CDR1 and CDR2 are SGHTA and FQGNSA. CDR3 region: CASSLARLTSGRQEQFF. The DNA for the CDR3 is TGTGCCAGCAGCTTAGCGCGTCTAACTAGCGGGAGGCAGGAGCAGTTCTTC.

The genes are TRBV30 and TRBJ1-2; D possibly corresponds to TRBD1 (6 bases). V lost 2 bases to trimming and J lost 8 bases, with 15 bases between them. This CDR3 is built from 13 residues. Per the germline V gene, CDR1 is GTSNPN and CDR2 is SVGIG (reference sequence). Written as DNA, the CDR3 is TGTGCCTGGAGTAAGGGGGAGGGGGTAGGCTACACCTTC. It specifies CAWSKGEGVGYTF.

The CDR3 DNA reads as TGTGCCAGCAGCTACAGGGAGGGTGGCACTGAAGCTTTCTTT. Its protein is CASSYREGGTEAFF. The genes are TRBV6-5 and TRBJ1-1, with D possibly TRBD1 on 6 matching bases. The germline gives CDR1 MNHEY, CDR2 SVGAGI. The ends were cut back, 6 bases at V and 4 bases at J, with 15 bases in the middle. The CDR3 has 14 residues.

This clone came up once. The rearrangement links TRBV6-6 to TRBJ2-4; maybe TRBD2 (6 bases). Trimming took off 3 bases at V and 5 bases at J, with 11 bases between the two ends. The CDR3 extends over 14 amino acids. CDR1 and CDR2 (germline): MNHNY, SVGAGI (reference sequence). The CDR3 region is CASSYSSGENIQYF. The CDR3, as DNA: TGTGCCAGCAGTTATTCATCGGGGGAAAACATTCAGTACTTC.

The chain is built from TRBV5-1 and TRBJ1-4; maybe TRBD1 (5 bases). CDR1 is SGHRS and CDR2 is YFSETQ in the germline V gene. V lost 4 bases to trimming and J lost 9 bases, with 13 bases between them. This CDR3 is built from 13 residues. This CDR3 reads CASSPGGNQKLFF. The CDR3 coding sequence is TGCGCCAGCAGCCCGGGGGGGAATCAAAAACTGTTTTTT.

This clone was seen more than once but under ten times. This CDR3 reads CASGREGLTNTGELFF. The DNA of the CDR3 is TGTGCCAGCGGCCGAGAAGGACTGACGAACACCGGGGAGCTGTTTTTT. V and J are TRBV2 and TRBJ2-2, with a possible D match to TRBD2 (5 bases). Germline values: CDR1 SNHLY, CDR2 FYNNEI. V shed 8 bases and J shed 0 bases, with 16 bases lying between them. The CDR3 extends over 16 amino acids.

This chain joins TRBV7-9 and TRBJ1-2; D might be TRBD1 (6 bases). CDR1 and CDR2 from the germline V gene are SEHNR and FQNEAQ (reference sequence). This CDR3 has 15 amino acids. The germline V and J ends were trimmed by 1 base and 4 bases, with 13 bases remaining between them. The CDR3 region has the DNA TGTGCCAGCAGCTTAGTATCAGGGGAGGGCTATGGCTACACCTTC. Amino acids: CASSLVSGEGYGYTF.

The chain's CDR3 is CASKWGEVGYTF. CDR3 coding DNA: TGTGCCAGTAAGTGGGGCGAAGTCGGCTACACCTTC. V is TRBV19 and J is TRBJ1-2; D perhaps matches TRBD1 (5 bases). The CDR3 spans 12 residues. CDR1 and CDR2 from the germline V gene are LNHDA and SQIVND (reference sequence). Trimming cost V 7 bases and J 8 bases, with 14 bases left between them.

This clone turned up a few times. V and J are TRBV7-3 and TRBJ2-2; 8 nucleotides align to TRBD2. Looked up from germline, CDR1 is SGHTA and CDR2 is FQGTGA. The CDR3 loop spans 14 amino acids. V lost 10 bases, J lost 5 bases, and 9 bases stayed unmatched. The CDR3 region has the DNA TGTGCCACCCGACTAGCGTTGGGGACCGGGGAGCTGTTTTTT. This translates into CATRLALGTGELFF.

This chain connects TRBV7-9 to TRBJ1-4, with D perhaps TRBD1 (5 bases). The CDR3 runs to 15 residues. Deletions cut 0 bases from V and 1 base from J, with 6 bases between. Looked up from germline, CDR1 is SEHNR and CDR2 is FQNEAQ (reference sequence). The chain's CDR3 is CASSLAQGTNEKLFF. The CDR3 bases are TGTGCCAGCAGCTTAGCGCAGGGAACTAATGAAAAACTGTTTTTT.

This sequence joins TRBV18 and TRBJ2-7; 9 bases are a match to TRBD1. The CDR3 is 17 amino acids. CDR1 and CDR2 (germline): KGHSH, LQKENI. V gave up 5 bases and J gave up 5 bases; unmatched junction bases: 16. CDR3 nucleotide sequence: TGTGCCAGCTCATACGCCCGGACCGGGACAGGGTCCCACGAGCAGTACTTC. Amino acids: CASSYARTGTGSHEQYF.

The rearrangement links TRBV30 to TRBJ1-1; D gene uncertain. Germline lookup yields CDR1 GTSNPN and CDR2 SVGIG (reference sequence). With 2 bases removed from V and 0 bases from J, the gap between germline ends came to 16 bases. The CDR3 has 16 residues. The CDR3 DNA reads TGTGCCTGGAGTCCCCCCGGGGAGATAATGAACACTGAAGCTTTCTTT. As protein: CAWSPPGEIMNTEAFF.

The chain is built from TRBV19 and TRBJ1-1; 7 bases are a match to TRBD1. This CDR3 has 14 amino acids. Germline CDR1 is LNHDA and CDR2 is SQIVND (reference sequence). V shed 7 bases, J shed 0 bases, and the junction held 5 bases outside the gene matches. The CDR3 loop reads CASTMGQMNTEAFF. DNA for the CDR3: TGTGCCAGTACCATGGGACAGATGAACACTGAAGCTTTCTTT.

This sequence joins TRBV9 and TRBJ2-1, with a possible D match to TRBD2 (6 bases). With 4 bases removed from V and 7 bases from J, the gap between germline ends came to 15 bases. The CDR3 extends over 14 amino acids. Germline lookup yields CDR1 SGDLS and CDR2 YYNGEE. CDR3 protein: CASSPSDGGNEQFF. The CDR3, as DNA: TGTGCCAGCAGCCCATCAGATGGGGGGAATGAGCAGTTCTTC.

CDR3 in amino acids: CASSDSRAEGNEQFF. The CDR3 bases are TGTGCCAGCAGTGACTCGAGGGCGGAAGGGAATGAGCAGTTCTTC. The rearrangement links TRBV6-4 to TRBJ2-1; maybe TRBD2 (5 bases). CDR1 MRHNA and CDR2 SNTAGT come from the germline V gene. This CDR3 is 15 amino acids long. V lost 0 bases and J lost 7, with 13 bases in between.

The chain employs TRBV5-6 and TRBJ2-2, with 7 bases that match TRBD1. The CDR3 is made up of 15 amino acids. In germline, CDR1 is SGHDT, CDR2 YYEEEE. V was pared by 0 bases and J by 6 bases, with 5 bases of the junction left unmatched. The CDR3 DNA follows: TGTGCCAGCAGCTTGGTGGACAGGTTCGCCGGGGAGCTGTTTTTT. Protein product: CASSLVDRFAGELFF.

The chain has TRBV29-1 and TRBJ2-5; D is possibly TRBD2 (6 bases). The CDR3 is 14 amino acids. Trimming left V 1 base short and J 2 bases short, with 11 bases between. The germline V gene encodes CDR1 SQVTM and CDR2 ANQGSEA. CDR3 residues: CSVEGDSLQETQYF. The CDR3 bases are TGCAGCGTTGAAGGGGACTCATTACAAGAGACCCAGTACTTC.

The chain links TRBV4-3 to TRBJ2-2, with 15 bases aligning to TRBD2. V was clipped by 0 bases and J by 3 bases; unmatched bases: 8. The CDR3 length is 20 residues. Germline CDR1 is LGHNA and CDR2 is YSLEER. The DNA of the CDR3 is TGCGCCAGCAGCCAAGAGATCCCTGGGACTAGCGGGGGGCACACCGGGGAGCTGTTTTTT. This translates into CASSQEIPGTSGGHTGELFF.

The rearrangement joins TRBV27 to TRBJ1-2, with TRBD1 matching over 7 bases. Germline V gene data show CDR1 as MNHEY and CDR2 as SMNVEV (reference sequence). The V gene end was trimmed by 0 bases and the J gene end by 4 bases; junction bases not matched to a gene: 8. The CDR3 is 16 residues long. CDR3 in amino acids: CASSLSATGAGYGYTF. The CDR3, as DNA: TGTGCCAGCAGTTTATCGGCAACAGGGGCTGGCTATGGCTACACCTTC.

As to this clone: Other DNA variants within this sample encode the same CDR3. The chain employs TRBV18 and TRBJ2-5; D remains unclear. CDR1 and CDR2 (germline): KGHSH, LQKENI. V was cut by 1 base and J by 5 bases, with 5 bases left in between. The CDR3 runs to 12 residues. The CDR3 sequence: CASSPRRETQYF. The DNA of the CDR3 is TGTGCCAGCTCACCACGCAGGGAGACCCAGTACTTC.

This clone appeared a single time. This chain uses TRBV4-3 with TRBJ1-4; a possible D gene is TRBD1 (5 bases). The germline V and J ends were trimmed by 1 base and 5 bases, with 14 bases remaining between them. The CDR3 totals 16 residues. Germline V gene lookup returns CDR1 LGHNA and CDR2 YSLEER. The CDR3 DNA reads TGCGCCAGCAGCCAAGGGGACTCAGGGAGGAATGAAAAACTGTTTTTT. Translated, it gives CASSQGDSGRNEKLFF.

The CDR3 region is CASSATGTGELFF. CDR3 bases: TGTGCCAGCAGCGCCACGGGTACCGGGGAGCTGTTTTTT. V is TRBV9 and J is TRBJ2-2; D gene ambiguous. V was pared by 3 bases and J by 5 bases, with 8 bases between. CDR1 SGDLS and CDR2 YYNGEE come from the germline V gene. The CDR3 covers 13 residues.